A selection of T cell receptor beta chains follows, all from one sample in a study of pediatric ulcerative colitis. Using immunoSEQ multiplex PCR, the repertoire was profiled, and TCRdb retains in-frame clones only, with some absent. The profile covers 55,000 to 75,000 clones, with less than 90% appearing a single time and nearly 3.5% taken by the ten largest. Sequencing used blood. The source is a boy under 18 with severe ulcerative colitis. Both conserved end residues are part of each CDR3. A D gene is named only where the DNA matches it firmly. Not all rows give a size; the values are once, few, many and, for expanded clones, a class.

clone size,J gene,D gene,V gene,CDR3 DNA,CDR3 protein
NA,TRBJ2-7,NA,TRBV7-6,TGTGCCAGCAGCTTAGCGTCGAGTTTCGAGCAGTACTTC,CASSLASSFEQYF
NA,TRBJ1-2,NA,TRBV30,TGTGCCTGGACCCAGATTCGAGAGTACTACTATGGCTACACCTTC,CAWTQIREYYYGYTF
NA,TRBJ2-1,NA,TRBV9,TGTGCCAGCAGCGTAGGTGGAGATTACAATGAGCAGTTCTTC,CASSVGGDYNEQFF
once,TRBJ1-1,NA,TRBV5-1,TGCGCCAGCAGCTTGGGCGGGGGAAAGAACACTGAAGCTTTCTTT,CASSLGGGKNTEAFF
NA,TRBJ2-7,NA,TRBV5-1,TGCGCCAGCAGCGGATCAGGGTCCTACGAGCAGTACTTC,CASSGSGSYEQYF
NA,TRBJ1-1,NA,TRBV27,TGTGCCAGTAGGGCAGGTTTTTCTAACACTGAAGCTTTCTTT,CASRAGFSNTEAFF
NA,TRBJ2-2,TRBD2,TRBV30,TGTGCCTGGATCCTGACTAGCGGCCCGCCGAACACCGGGGAGCTGTTTTTT,CAWILTSGPPNTGELFF
NA,TRBJ1-1,TRBD1,TRBV7-2,TGTGCCAGCAGTAGACAGGGGGCGAACACTGAAGCTTTCTTT,CASSRQGANTEAFF
NA,TRBJ2-5,NA,TRBV19,TGTGCCAGTAGGGTCCGGGGACAAGAGACCCAGTACTTC,CASRVRGQETQYF
few,TRBJ1-1,NA,TRBV5-1,TGCGCCAGCAGCCTGAACACTGAAGCTTTCTTT,CASSLNTEAFF
NA,TRBJ2-7,NA,TRBV27,TGTGCCAGCAGTTTAAATTCAGCGGGTGGCCACGAGCAGTACTTC,CASSLNSAGGHEQYF
NA,TRBJ1-1,TRBD1,TRBV19,TGTGCCAGTAGTTCCCAGGGGGCTGTTGAAGCTTTCTTT,CASSSQGAVEAFF
NA,TRBJ1-1,NA,TRBV30,TGTGCCTGGAGTCCCGGGACAGAAGCTTTCTTT,CAWSPGTEAFF
NA,TRBJ1-2,NA,TRBV7-9,TGTGCCAGCAGCCCCGGGACACTCCAACTCTCGTATGGCTACACCTTC,CASSPGTLQLSYGYTF
once,TRBJ2-5,TRBD2,TRBV5-4,TGTGCCAGCAGCTTGCCTTACTCTAGCGGGAGGGCGCGAGAGACCCAGTACTTC,CASSLPYSSGRARETQYF
NA,TRBJ1-5,TRBD1,TRBV28,TGTGCCAGCAGTTCCCTCGGACAGGACAATCAGCCCCAGCATTTT,CASSSLGQDNQPQHF
NA,TRBJ1-2,NA,TRBV5-1,TGCGCCAGCAGCTTGGATGCTAACTATGGCTACACCTTC,CASSLDANYGYTF
NA,TRBJ2-5,TRBD1,TRBV25-1,TGTGCCAGCAGTCCCTGGACAGGGGGGGTTCGGGAGACCCAGTACTTC,CASSPWTGGVRETQYF
NA,TRBJ2-1,NA,TRBV5-1,TGCGCCAGCACGCCGGCCGAAGGGGGACCATACAATGAGCAGTTCTTC,CASTPAEGGPYNEQFF
NA,TRBJ2-5,NA,TRBV28,TGTGCCAGCAGCGCACCCAGCATGGGGGAGACCCAGTACTTC,CASSAPSMGETQYF
NA,TRBJ2-5,NA,TRBV9,TGTGCCAGCAGCCAGGGGAGGGCCGTGGAGACCCAGTACTTC,CASSQGRAVETQYF
NA,TRBJ1-1,NA,TRBV6-1,TGTGCCAGCAGTGATCCCGGACGGGGTGTCGAAGCTTTCTTT,CASSDPGRGVEAFF
NA,TRBJ1-1,NA,TRBV10-2,TGCGCCAGCAGTGCACCTTCGGTCGAGTTGGACACTGAAGCTTTCTTT,CASSAPSVELDTEAFF
NA,TRBJ1-3,TRBD1,TRBV29-1,TGCAGCGGCCGAGGGGGAACAGGGGGTGGAAACACCATATATTTT,CSGRGGTGGGNTIYF
NA,TRBJ2-1,TRBD2,TRBV5-6,TGTGCCAGCAGCTTGGCGCCTAGCGGAGTAAATGAGCAGTTCTTC,CASSLAPSGVNEQFF
NA,TRBJ2-7,TRBD2,TRBV18,TGTGCCAGCTCACTTCTCAGTACCGGGACTAACTCCTACGAGCAGTACTTC,CASSLLSTGTNSYEQYF
NA,TRBJ2-1,NA,TRBV5-1,TGCGCCAGCAGCTTGTTCGGGGACAATGAGCAGTTCTTC,CASSLFGDNEQFF
NA,TRBJ1-3,NA,TRBV23-1,TGCGCCAGCAGTCAATCATGTACAGATGCCTCTGGAAACACCATATATTTT,CASSQSCTDASGNTIYF
NA,TRBJ1-1,NA,TRBV27,TGTGCCAGCAGTTTAACACGGAACACTGAAGCTTTCTTT,CASSLTRNTEAFF
NA,TRBJ2-7,NA,TRBV15,TGTGCCACCAGCGGAACCGACAGTCCCTACGAGCAGTACTTC,CATSGTDSPYEQYF
NA,TRBJ2-1,TRBD2,TRBV11-2,TGTGCCAGCAGCTTACAGCCTAGCGGGATAGGCCGTGAGCAGTTCTTC,CASSLQPSGIGREQFF
NA,TRBJ1-5,NA,TRBV4-2,TGTGCCAGCAGCCAAGAAATGGTCAGCTATAGCAATCAGCCCCAGCATTTT,CASSQEMVSYSNQPQHF
once,TRBJ1-1,NA,TRBV7-9,TGTGCCAGCAGCCTACAGCTGGGGACTGAAGCTTTCTTT,CASSLQLGTEAFF
NA,TRBJ2-1,TRBD2,TRBV9,TGTGCCAGCAACGTTCCCCCACCGGGACTAGTGGCTCTTTTGGGAAATGAGCAGTTCTTC,CASNVPPPGLVALLGNEQFF
NA,TRBJ2-7,NA,TRBV2,TGTGCCAGCCAGGGTGGGGGCTACGAGCAGTACTTC,CASQGGGYEQYF